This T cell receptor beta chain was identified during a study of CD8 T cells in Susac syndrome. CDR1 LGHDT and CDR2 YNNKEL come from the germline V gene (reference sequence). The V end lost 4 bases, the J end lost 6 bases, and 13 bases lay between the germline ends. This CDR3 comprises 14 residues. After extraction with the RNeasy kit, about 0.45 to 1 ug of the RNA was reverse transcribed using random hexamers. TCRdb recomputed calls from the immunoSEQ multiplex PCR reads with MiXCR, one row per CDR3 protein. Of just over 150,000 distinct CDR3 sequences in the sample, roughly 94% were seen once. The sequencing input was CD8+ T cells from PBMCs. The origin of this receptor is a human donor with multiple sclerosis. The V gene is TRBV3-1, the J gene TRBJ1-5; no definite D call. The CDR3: CASSPSARRQPQHF. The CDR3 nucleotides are TGTGCCAGCAGCCCAAGTGCTCGACGTCAGCCCCAGCATTTT.